A single sample gave rise to the 14 T cell receptor beta chains below, sequenced in a study of blood T cell repertoires in COVID-19. Generated by immunoSEQ multiplex PCR, the TCRdb table keeps only in-frame clones and is missing some. The sample yields some 120,000 clones, about 82% seen once. Material: peripheral blood. The receptor source for this set is a human donor in a cohort sampled during active COVID-19.

This clone was counted a few times. The chain combines TRBV9 with TRBJ2-3, with D possibly TRBD2 on 5 matching bases. Germline V lookup: CDR1 SGDLS, CDR2 YYNGEE. Trimming cost V 3 bases and J 0 bases, with 11 bases left between them. This CDR3 contains 15 residues. CDR3 nucleotides: TGTGCCAGCAGCGCCGGACTTTTTAGCACAGATACGCAGTATTTT. Translation: CASSAGLFSTDTQYF.

The chain employs TRBV12-3 or TRBV12-4 and TRBJ1-2; D unclear. Deletions cut 7 bases from V and 2 bases from J, with 11 bases between. The CDR3 has 13 amino acids. The CDR3 sequence is CASTPQANYGYTF. As DNA, the CDR3 is TGTGCCAGCACGCCGCAGGCGAACTATGGCTACACCTTC.

The chain has TRBV14 and TRBJ2-6, with D perhaps TRBD1 (5 bases). Germline V gene lookup returns CDR1 SGHDN and CDR2 FVKESK. This CDR3 comprises 13 residues. V was trimmed by 9 bases and J by 4 bases, leaving 10 bases between them. The CDR3 DNA reads as TGTGCCAGTGGGGCCTCCGGGGCCAACGTCCTGACTTTC. Residues: CASGASGANVLTF.

This clone was counted a single time. Written as DNA, the CDR3 is TGTGCCACCAGCAGAGAAGGACTAGCGGGAGGGAATGAGCAGTTCTTC. Its protein product is CATSREGLAGGNEQFF. The V gene is TRBV15, the J gene TRBJ2-1; 15 positions agree with TRBD2. Germline V gene lookup returns CDR1 LNHNV and CDR2 YYDKDF (reference sequence). The V and J ends lost 0 bases and 7 bases, in that order; junction bases with no gene match: 1. The CDR3 totals 16 residues.

The rearrangement joins TRBV19 to TRBJ2-1; D is unresolved. Trimming took 1 base from V and 2 from J, leaving 9 bases between them. The CDR3 consists of 15 residues. Germline assignment: CDR1 LNHDA and CDR2 SQIVND (reference sequence). The DNA of the CDR3 is TGTGCCAGTAGTATAGTTCCGGTAACCTACAATGAGCAGTTCTTC. Protein: CASSIVPVTYNEQFF.

The sample holds one count of this clone. The V call is TRBV5-1, the J call TRBJ2-3; D remains ambiguous. The V and J ends lost 4 bases and 4 bases respectively, with 7 bases between them. Germline V gene data show CDR1 as SGHRS and CDR2 as YFSETQ. The CDR3 consists of 12 residues. CDR3: CASSLHSDTQYF. The CDR3 coding sequence is TGCGCCAGCAGCCTTCACTCAGATACGCAGTATTTT.

V gene TRBV11-2 combines with J gene TRBJ2-1; 7 bases match TRBD2. CDR1 is SGHAT and CDR2 is FQNNGV in the germline V gene. V was clipped by 5 bases and J by 7 bases; unmatched bases: 11. The CDR3 has 15 amino acids. The chain's CDR3 is CASSLLSGLNNEQFF. The CDR3 region has the DNA TGTGCCAGCAGCCTACTTTCGGGACTAAATAATGAGCAGTTCTTC. Based on the CDR3 plus reference TRBV11-2 and TRBJ2-1, the full variable domain is EAGVAQSPRYKIIEKRQSVAFWCNPISGHATLYWYQQILGQGPKLLIQFQNNGVVDDSQLPKDRFSAERLKGVDSTLKIQPAKLEDSAVYLCASSLLSGLNNEQFFGPGTRLTVL.

The chain joins TRBV6-5 to TRBJ2-6; D not resolved. Trimming left V 0 bases short and J 4 bases short, with 7 bases between. The CDR3 extends over 15 amino acids. Germline lookup yields CDR1 MNHEY and CDR2 SVGAGI. The CDR3 here is CASSYSRLGANVLTF. Here the CDR3 DNA reads TGTGCCAGCAGTTACTCGAGATTGGGGGCCAACGTCCTGACTTTC.

The chain has TRBV5-4 and TRBJ1-3; tentatively, D is TRBD1 (5 bases). This CDR3 contains 14 residues. The V gene's germline CDR1 is SGHNT and CDR2 YYREEE (reference sequence). V was trimmed by 4 bases and J by 2 bases, leaving 10 bases between them. This chain's CDR3 is CASSDGTAGNTIYF. As DNA, the CDR3 is TGTGCCAGCAGCGACGGGACTGCTGGAAACACCATATATTTT. The variable domain in full, with the rest retrieved from reference TRBV5-4 and TRBJ1-3, is ETGVTQSPTHLIKTRGQQVTLRCSSQSGHNTVSWYQQALGQGPQFIFQYYREEENGRGNFPPRFSGLQFPNYSSELNVNALELDDSALYLCASSDGTAGNTIYFGEGSWLTVV.

The V gene is TRBV4-2, the J gene TRBJ1-3; 7 bases are a match to TRBD1. The CDR3 is made up of 16 amino acids. The germline gives CDR1 LGHNA, CDR2 YNFKEQ. The V gene end was trimmed by 4 bases and the J gene end by 1 base; junction bases not matched to a gene: 7. The CDR3, as DNA: TGTGCCAGCAGCCGGTCCGGGACAGAGTCTGGAAACACCATATATTTT. Its translation: CASSRSGTESGNTIYF.

The rearrangement joins TRBV27 to TRBJ2-1, with 13 bases that match TRBD2. Germline CDR1 MNHEY, CDR2 SMNVEV (reference sequence). The CDR3 loop spans 18 amino acids. The V gene end was trimmed by 5 bases and the J gene end by 9 bases; junction bases not matched to a gene: 16. CDR3: CASSTPGLAGMKGGEQFF. The CDR3 DNA follows: TGTGCCAGCAGTACTCCGGGACTAGCGGGGATGAAGGGTGGTGAGCAGTTCTTC.

The chain combines TRBV27 with TRBJ1-1, with 7 bases identical to TRBD1. The CDR3 sequence is 14 residues long. Germline assignment: CDR1 MNHEY and CDR2 SMNVEV (reference sequence). After removal of 4 bases from V and 11 bases from J, the junction contained 13 bases not matched to a gene. CDR3 protein: CASSSVRGSEGAFF. The CDR3 bases are TGTGCCAGCAGTTCCGTCAGGGGGTCGGAGGGGGCTTTCTTT.

This clone appeared once. The gene calls are TRBV5-6 and TRBJ2-1; the match to TRBD1 covers 7 bases. CDR1 and CDR2 (germline): SGHDT, YYEEEE. The CDR3 consists of 15 residues. The V segment lost 2 bases and the J segment 4 bases; nucleotides outside the gene matches: 6. The chain's CDR3 is CASSLGDRDYNEQFF. Here the CDR3 DNA reads TGTGCCAGCAGCTTAGGGGACAGAGATTACAATGAGCAGTTCTTC. Full variable domain (outside the CDR3, taken from reference TRBV5-6 and TRBJ2-1): DAGVTQSPTHLIKTRGQQVTLRCSPKSGHDTVSWYQQALGQGPQFIFQYYEEEERQRGNFPDRFSGHQFPNYSSELNVNALLLGDSALYLCASSLGDRDYNEQFFGPGTRLTVL.

This sequence joins TRBV28 and TRBJ2-5; D is perhaps TRBD2 (6 bases). Germline CDR1 and CDR2: MDHEN and SYDVKM. The CDR3 length is 14 residues. Trimming stripped 9 bases from V and 5 bases from J, with 19 bases between. CDR3 nucleotide sequence: TGTGCCAGTTCTACCCCTAGCGTCGTCGAGACCCAGTACTTC. The encoded protein is CASSTPSVVETQYF. Variable domain in full (rest from reference TRBV28 and TRBJ2-5): DVKVTQSSRYLVKRTGEKVFLECVQDMDHENMFWYRQDPGLGLRLIYFSYDVKMKEKGDIPEGYSVSREKKERFSLILESASTNQTSMYLCASSTPSVVETQYFGPGTRLLVL.